Following are 9 T cell receptor beta chains from one sample sequenced in a study of memory CD8 T cells in hepatitis C reinfection. Libraries were prepared by immunoSEQ multiplex PCR; TCRdb keeps only in-frame clonotypes and omits some of them. The table records 40,000 to 45,000 clones, over 75% of them present only once. Time point: peak reinfection, 3 to 8 weeks after reinfection detection. The sorted cells went straight to TCR sequencing with no prior in vitro expansion. Sequencing was done on a sample of naive CD8+ T cells sorted from blood. These receptors all come from a man between 18 and 35 years old with hepatitis C virus infection.

This rearrangement joins TRBV19 to TRBJ1-3; 7 bases fit TRBD1. Per the germline V gene, CDR1 is LNHDA and CDR2 is SQIVND (reference sequence). The CDR3 totals 17 residues. V dropped 2 bases and J dropped 0; count of bases not matched to a gene: 7. CDR3 DNA: TGTGCCAGTAGTATAAAAGGGGGCCGATTCTCTGGAAACACCATATATTTT. Amino acids: CASSIKGGRFSGNTIYF.

The chain employs TRBV29-1 and TRBJ1-1; D call uncertain. Germline CDR1 reads SQVTM; CDR2 reads ANQGSEA. CDR3 length: 11 amino acids. Trimming shortened V by 0 bases and J by 10 bases, and 9 bases separated the two germline ends. The CDR3 loop is CSVEDEGLAFF. The CDR3 coding sequence is TGCAGCGTTGAAGATGAGGGCTTAGCTTTCTTT.

This clone has only one observation. This chain uses TRBV27 with TRBJ1-5; D is undetermined. Trimming left V 5 bases short and J 3 bases short, with 14 bases between. This CDR3 has 15 residues. CDR1 MNHEY and CDR2 SMNVEV come from the germline V gene (reference sequence). The CDR3 loop reads CASSITGFHNQPQHF. DNA for the CDR3: TGTGCCAGCAGTATAACCGGGTTTCACAATCAGCCCCAGCATTTT.

The V call is TRBV27, the J call TRBJ2-1, with D possibly being TRBD2 (5 bases). The CDR3 has 15 residues. The V gene's germline CDR1 is MNHEY and CDR2 SMNVEV (reference sequence). With 4 bases removed from V and 2 bases from J, the gap between germline ends came to 12 bases. The CDR3 DNA reads TGTGCCAGCAGTTCAGCTAGCAGGCCCTACAATGAGCAGTTCTTC. Translated, it gives CASSSASRPYNEQFF.

The chain links TRBV28 to TRBJ2-1, with 9 nucleotides matching TRBD1. This CDR3 comprises 12 residues. J was trimmed by 5 bases and V by 11 bases; bases with no gene match: 4. The V gene's germline CDR1 is MDHEN and CDR2 SYDVKM. CDR3 DNA sequence: TGTGCCGGGACAGGGCCCAACAATGAGCAGTTCTTC. Translated, it gives CAGTGPNNEQFF.

CDR3 protein: CASSLTGGSGANVLTF. CDR3 nucleotides: TGTGCCAGCAGTTTGACAGGGGGCTCTGGGGCCAACGTCCTGACTTTC. The chain combines TRBV28 with TRBJ2-6, with 9 bases aligning to TRBD1. The V gene end was trimmed by 3 bases and the J gene end by 0 bases; junction bases not matched to a gene: 0. The CDR3 spans 16 residues. Germline-derived CDR1 and CDR2 are MDHEN and SYDVKM.

The rearrangement links TRBV11-2 to TRBJ1-2; D uncertain. Germline assignment: CDR1 SGHAT and CDR2 FQNNGV. V was cut by 0 bases and J by 4 bases, with 6 bases left in between. The CDR3 runs to 13 residues. The CDR3 DNA follows: TGTGCCAGCAGCTTAGAGTCGGGCTATGGCTACACCTTC. This sequence encodes CASSLESGYGYTF.

The V call is TRBV13, the J call TRBJ1-1; 8 bases agree with TRBD1. Germline V gene lookup returns CDR1 PRHDT and CDR2 FYEKMQ (reference sequence). V trimming: 5 bases; J trimming: 1 base; junction bases outside the gene matches: 3. The CDR3 has 14 residues. The CDR3 loop reads CASSTGQGNTEAFF. In DNA, the CDR3 is TGTGCCAGCAGCACCGGACAGGGGAACACTGAAGCTTTCTTT.

V gene TRBV2 combines with J gene TRBJ2-7, with TRBD2 as a possible D gene (6 bases). Per the germline V gene, CDR1 is SNHLY and CDR2 is FYNNEI. With 0 bases removed from V and 2 bases from J, the gap between germline ends came to 8 bases. The CDR3 consists of 14 residues. Written as DNA, the CDR3 is TGTGCCAGCAGTGAAGCGCCGGGAGCCTACGAGCAGTACTTC. Residues: CASSEAPGAYEQYF.